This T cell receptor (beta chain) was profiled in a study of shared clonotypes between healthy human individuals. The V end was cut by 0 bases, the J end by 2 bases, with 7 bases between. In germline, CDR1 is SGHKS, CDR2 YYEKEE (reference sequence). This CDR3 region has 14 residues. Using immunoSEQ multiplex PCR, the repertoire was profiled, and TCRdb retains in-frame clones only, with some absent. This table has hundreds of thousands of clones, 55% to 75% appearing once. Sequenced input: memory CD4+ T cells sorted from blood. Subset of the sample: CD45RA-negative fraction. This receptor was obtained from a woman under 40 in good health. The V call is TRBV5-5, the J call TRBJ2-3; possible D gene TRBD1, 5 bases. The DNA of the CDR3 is TGTGCCAGCAGCTTGGACAGGATCACAGATACGCAGTATTTT. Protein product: CASSLDRITDTQYF.